Shown below are 28 T cell receptor beta chains from a single sample sequenced in a study of cytomegalovirus exposure and HLA in healthy donors. Primers for the PCR totalled 60 Vbeta and 13 Jbeta. Produced via immunoSEQ multiplex PCR; TCRdb's table is partial and in-frame only. The table has around 200,000 clones, about 89% seen once. Sequenced material: PBMCs. These receptors were collected from a woman between 18 and 30 years old in good health and CMV-seronegative.

The chain has TRBV7-2 and TRBJ2-2; TRBD1 might be the D (7 bases). V lost 6 bases to trimming and J lost 0 bases, with 14 bases between them. The CDR3 contains 16 residues. The germline V gene has CDR1 SGHTA and CDR2 FQGNSA. The CDR3 bases are TGTGCCAGCAGTCGCCTCAGGGGGGCGAACACCGGGGAGCTGTTTTTT. Protein sequence: CASSRLRGANTGELFF.

This chain links TRBV27 with TRBJ2-3, with D possibly TRBD1 on 6 matching bases. V dropped 5 bases and J dropped 2 bases, with 8 bases sitting between them. Germline lookup yields CDR1 MNHEY and CDR2 SMNVEV (reference sequence). The CDR3 runs to 13 residues. Written as DNA, the CDR3 is TGTGCCAGCAGTCGGGACATCACAGATACGCAGTATTTT. This sequence encodes CASSRDITDTQYF.

The CDR3 region has the DNA TGTGCCAGCTCAAACCCCGGGACAGGGGCTGAAAAACTGTTTTTT. This gives the protein CASSNPGTGAEKLFF. The chain combines TRBV27 with TRBJ1-4, with 10 bases lining up with TRBD1. Germline trimming cut 8 bases from V and 7 bases from J; bases unmatched to any gene: 10. Germline CDR1 is MNHEY and CDR2 is SMNVEV (reference sequence). This CDR3 spans 15 amino acids.

The rearrangement uses TRBV18 and TRBJ1-2; 7 positions agree with TRBD1. Trimming cost V 6 bases and J 5 bases; bases outside gene matches: 9. CDR3 length equals 14 residues. CDR1 and CDR2 (germline): KGHSH, LQKENI. The CDR3 loop is CASSSRQGSYGYTF. The DNA for the CDR3 is TGTGCCAGCTCGTCCCGACAGGGAAGTTATGGCTACACCTTC.

V is TRBV7-2 and J is TRBJ2-5; D is ambiguous. CDR1 and CDR2 (germline): SGHTA, FQGNSA. Trimming took off 5 bases at V and 4 bases at J, with 11 bases between the two ends. The CDR3 has 13 amino acids. CDR3 region: CASSLSIIETQYF. The CDR3 DNA reads TGTGCCAGCAGCCTGTCTATCATAGAGACCCAGTACTTC.

The chain carries TRBV7-3 and TRBJ1-2; tentative D call: TRBD1 (6 bases). The CDR3 covers 12 residues. Between the trimmed V and J ends, which lost 5 bases and 8 bases, there was a span of 12 bases. The V gene's germline CDR1 is SGHTA and CDR2 FQGTGA. The CDR3 DNA sequence: TGTGCCAGCAGCGGGGGGGGCGAAGGCTACACCTTC. This gives the protein CASSGGGEGYTF. Drawing the rest from reference TRBV7-3 and TRBJ1-2, the complete variable domain is GAGVSQTPSNKVTEKGKYVELRCDPISGHTALYWYRQSLGQGPEFLIYFQGTGAADDSGLPNDRFFAVRPEGSVSTLKIQRTERGDSAVYLCASSGGGEGYTFGSGTRLTVV.

This clone was observed once. The V gene is TRBV13, the J gene TRBJ1-4, with TRBD1 matching 8 bases. Trimming removed 4 bases from V and 3 bases from J; junction bases left unmatched: 4. In germline, CDR1 is PRHDT, CDR2 FYEKMQ (reference sequence). The CDR3 has 15 amino acids. The CDR3 DNA reads TGTGCCAGCAGCTCGAGGACAGGGCCTAATGAAAAACTGTTTTTT. It codes for CASSSRTGPNEKLFF.

The genes are TRBV7-6 and TRBJ2-7; D call uncertain. Deletions cut 1 base from V and 7 bases from J, with 17 bases between. Germline lookup yields CDR1 SGHVS and CDR2 FNYEAQ. The CDR3 has 15 residues. Here the CDR3 reads CASSLEARLSTEQYF. Here the CDR3 DNA reads TGTGCCAGCAGCTTAGAAGCCAGGCTCTCTACGGAGCAGTACTTC.

V and J are TRBV2 and TRBJ2-3; TRBD2 might be the D (6 bases). The germline gives CDR1 SNHLY, CDR2 FYNNEI. The CDR3 contains 14 residues. V shed 11 bases and J shed 7 bases, with 22 bases lying between them. CDR3: CAVARERGGHTQYF. Written as DNA, the CDR3 is TGTGCCGTCGCCAGGGAACGGGGAGGCCATACGCAGTATTTT.

This sequence joins TRBV6-1 and TRBJ1-1; 7 bases fit TRBD1. The CDR3 runs 14 residues. Germline CDR1 is MNHNS and CDR2 is SASEGT. Losses at the gene ends were 7 bases for V and 0 bases for J; bases not matched to a gene: 5. Here the CDR3 reads CASTQDRLNTEAFF. The CDR3 bases are TGTGCCAGCACCCAGGACAGGCTGAACACTGAAGCTTTCTTT.

The chain joins TRBV9 to TRBJ2-3; 11 positions agree with TRBD2. V was pared by 4 bases and J by 2 bases, with 6 bases of the junction left unmatched. From germline, CDR1 is SGDLS and CDR2 YYNGEE. CDR3 size: 16 residues. Here the CDR3 reads CASSPIAGGVTDTQYF. The CDR3 DNA is TGTGCCAGCAGCCCCATAGCGGGAGGGGTCACAGATACGCAGTATTTT.

The count of this clone is one. The chain combines TRBV7-9 with TRBJ1-2; TRBD1 agrees at 7 bases. The length of the CDR3 is 13 residues. V gave up 4 bases and J gave up 8 bases; unmatched junction bases: 7. CDR1 SEHNR and CDR2 FQNEAQ come from the germline V gene (reference sequence). CDR3 amino acids: CASSSDRAMGYTF. CDR3 in DNA: TGTGCCAGCAGCTCCGACAGGGCGATGGGCTACACCTTC.

V usage is TRBV6-1 and J usage is TRBJ2-3; TRBD2 agrees at 11 bases. CDR3 size: 15 residues. After removal of 5 bases from V and 7 bases from J, the junction contained 8 bases not matched to a gene. Germline V CDR1 and CDR2: MNHNS, SASEGT. This CDR3 reads CASSTLAGVVNTQYF. As DNA, the CDR3 is TGTGCCAGCAGTACACTAGCGGGGGTGGTGAATACGCAGTATTTT.

The V gene is TRBV7-9, the J gene TRBJ1-3, with D tentatively TRBD1 (6 bases). Germline CDR1 SEHNR, CDR2 FQNEAQ (reference sequence). V was trimmed by 6 bases and J by 5 bases, leaving 11 bases between them. The CDR3 extends over 13 amino acids. The CDR3 is CASRQGYRNTIYF. CDR3 DNA: TGTGCCAGCAGGCAGGGGTACAGAAACACCATATATTTT.

The V and J genes are TRBV25-1 and TRBJ1-4; a weak D match, TRBD1 (5 bases). V was shortened by 4 bases and J by 7 bases, with 19 bases between the two germline ends. CDR3 length equals 16 residues. Germline values: CDR1 MGHDK, CDR2 SYGVNS. As DNA, the CDR3 is TGTGCCAGCAGTGGAAGATCCAGGGAAAAGAGTGAAAAACTGTTTTTT. Its translation: CASSGRSREKSEKLFF.

This chain links TRBV29-1 with TRBJ1-3; 10 bases are shared with TRBD1. V lost 6 bases, J lost 0 bases, and 17 bases stayed unmatched. The germline V gene encodes CDR1 SQVTM and CDR2 ANQGSEA. The CDR3 has 19 residues. CDR3 region: CSVSPGTGAKRYSGNTIYF. CDR3 DNA: TGCAGCGTGAGCCCAGGGACAGGGGCCAAACGATACTCTGGAAACACCATATATTTT.

The chain links TRBV13 to TRBJ2-2; D is unresolved. V was trimmed by 5 bases and J by 7 bases, leaving 14 bases between them. The CDR3 runs 14 residues. Germline CDR1 and CDR2: PRHDT and FYEKMQ (reference sequence). The CDR3 coding sequence is TGTGCCAGCAGCGAGGAGTGGAGTGGCGGGGAGCTGTTTTTT. It specifies CASSEEWSGGELFF. The whole variable domain, filled in from reference TRBV13 and TRBJ2-2, reads AAGVIQSPRHLIKEKRETATLKCYPIPRHDTVYWYQQGPGQDPQFLISFYEKMQSDKGSIPDRFSAQQFSDYHSELNMSSLELGDSALYFCASSEEWSGGELFFGEGSRLTVL.

This clone occurred a few times. This chain links TRBV6-1 with TRBJ2-1, with 9 bases fitting TRBD2. Germline assignment: CDR1 MNHNS and CDR2 SASEGT. This CDR3 has 21 residues. J lost 5 bases, V lost 1 base, and 21 bases had no gene match. CDR3 coding DNA: TGTGCCAGCAGTGAAGGCTCGTTAAACATGGGACTAGCCGAACCTAACAATGAGCAGTTCTTC. Translating gives CASSEGSLNMGLAEPNNEQFF.

This chain connects TRBV21-1 to TRBJ2-3; the table's D call of TRBD2 was not tested on the DNA. TRBV21-1 is an annotated pseudogene. CDR3 size: 18 residues. CDR3 region: CASSNYPKRGYSTDTQYF. The CDR3 DNA sequence: TGTGCCAGCAGCAACTATCCCAAGCGGGGGTATAGCACAGATACGCAGTATTTT.

The chain has TRBV5-1 and TRBJ2-5, with 7 bases matching TRBD2. Germline V gene lookup returns CDR1 SGHRS and CDR2 YFSETQ. The CDR3 spans 16 residues. With V trimmed by 1 base and J by 2 bases, 8 bases remained unmatched. CDR3 loop: CASSLSGAGRQETQYF. The CDR3 DNA follows: TGCGCCAGCAGCTTGTCGGGAGCGGGAAGGCAAGAGACCCAGTACTTC. The full variable domain, rest sourced from reference TRBV5-1 and TRBJ2-5, is KAGVTQTPRYLIKTRGQQVTLSCSPISGHRSVSWYQQTPGQGLQFLFEYFSETQRNKGNFPGRFSGRQFSNSRSEMNVSTLELGDSALYLCASSLSGAGRQETQYFGPGTRLLVL.

V gene TRBV11-2 combines with J gene TRBJ1-5; possible D gene TRBD1, 5 bases. The germline CDR1 and CDR2 sequences are SGHAT and FQNNGV. Trimming cost V 1 base and J 3 bases, with 13 bases left between them. The CDR3 is made up of 16 amino acids. The CDR3 here is CASSLGSARANQPQHF. CDR3 sequence (DNA): TGTGCCAGCAGCTTAGGGTCGGCCAGGGCCAATCAGCCCCAGCATTTT.

CDR3 in DNA: TGTGCCACCAGCAGAGTGCCGGCGAACACCGGGGAGCTGTTTTTT. It is translated as CATSRVPANTGELFF. The V and J genes are TRBV15 and TRBJ2-2; D remains ambiguous. This CDR3 has 15 residues. V lost 1 base, J lost 0 bases, and 6 bases lay in between. Germline V gene sequence: CDR1 LNHNV, CDR2 YYDKDF (reference sequence). The variable domain in full, completed from reference TRBV15 and TRBJ2-2, reads DAMVIQNPRYQVTQFGKPVTLSCSQTLNHNVMYWYQQKSSQAPKLLFHYYDKDFNNEADTPDNFQSRRPNTSFCFLDIRSPGLGDTAMYLCATSRVPANTGELFFGEGSRLTVL.

As to this clone: Mismatch with germline at one junction end may stem from a read error. The gene calls are TRBV6-1 and TRBJ2-1; a possible D gene is TRBD2 (5 bases). Per the germline V gene, CDR1 is MNHNS and CDR2 is SASEGT. This CDR3 is 13 amino acids long. Here the CDR3 DNA reads TGTGCCAGCAGAGAAGGTCTAGCAAATGAGCAGTTCTTC. Translating it yields CASREGLANEQFF.

The CDR3 protein is CASSYYRTASGNTIYF. CDR3 nucleotide sequence: TGTGCCAGCAGTTACTATCGGACAGCCTCTGGAAACACCATATATTTT. This sequence joins TRBV6-5 and TRBJ1-3; D may be TRBD1 (6 bases). This CDR3 spans 16 amino acids. V lost 1 base to trimming and J lost 0 bases, with 10 bases between them. Germline V gene lookup returns CDR1 MNHEY and CDR2 SVGAGI.

This chain connects TRBV5-8 to TRBJ2-7; TRBD1 matches at 11 bases. J was trimmed by 2 bases and V by 2 bases; bases with no gene match: 3. This CDR3 is 15 amino acids long. Looked up from germline, CDR1 is SGHTS and CDR2 is YDEGEE. The CDR3 sequence: CASSFWTGGPYEQYF. The CDR3 coding sequence is TGTGCCAGCAGCTTCTGGACAGGGGGCCCCTACGAGCAGTACTTC.

The chain couples TRBV5-4 to TRBJ2-1, with TRBD2 matching over 15 bases. Trimming at V came to 4 bases and at J to 6 bases, leaving 8 bases not matched to a gene. Germline V gene lookup returns CDR1 SGHNT and CDR2 YYREEE (reference sequence). The CDR3 is made up of 17 amino acids. For the CDR3, the DNA is TGTGCCAGCAGCAACGGACTAGCGGGAGGGAACCCCAATGAGCAGTTCTTC. Translating gives CASSNGLAGGNPNEQFF. Using reference TRBV5-4 and TRBJ2-1 for the parts outside the CDR3, the full variable domain is ETGVTQSPTHLIKTRGQQVTLRCSSQSGHNTVSWYQQALGQGPQFIFQYYREEENGRGNFPPRFSGLQFPNYSSELNVNALELDDSALYLCASSNGLAGGNPNEQFFGPGTRLTVL.

The chain couples TRBV10-1 to TRBJ2-3; 9 positions agree with TRBD2. The CDR3 contains 15 residues. Germline CDR1 WNHNN, CDR2 SYGVQD (reference sequence). J gave up 4 bases and V 5 bases, and 7 bases lay outside the gene matches. The CDR3 here is CASSSPAGGPDTQYF. The CDR3 bases are TGCGCCAGCAGTAGCCCAGCGGGGGGCCCAGATACGCAGTATTTT.

The rearrangement uses TRBV5-4 and TRBJ1-5, with TRBD1 matching 7 bases. Germline CDR1 and CDR2: SGHNT and YYREEE (reference sequence). This CDR3 spans 15 amino acids. J gave up 0 bases and V 4 bases, and 4 bases lay outside the gene matches. In nucleotides, the CDR3 is TGTGCCAGCAGCATACAGGGGTATAGCAATCAGCCCCAGCATTTT. This encodes CASSIQGYSNQPQHF. The complete variable domain, with remaining parts taken from reference TRBV5-4 and TRBJ1-5, reads ETGVTQSPTHLIKTRGQQVTLRCSSQSGHNTVSWYQQALGQGPQFIFQYYREEENGRGNFPPRFSGLQFPNYSSELNVNALELDDSALYLCASSIQGYSNQPQHFGDGTRLSIL.